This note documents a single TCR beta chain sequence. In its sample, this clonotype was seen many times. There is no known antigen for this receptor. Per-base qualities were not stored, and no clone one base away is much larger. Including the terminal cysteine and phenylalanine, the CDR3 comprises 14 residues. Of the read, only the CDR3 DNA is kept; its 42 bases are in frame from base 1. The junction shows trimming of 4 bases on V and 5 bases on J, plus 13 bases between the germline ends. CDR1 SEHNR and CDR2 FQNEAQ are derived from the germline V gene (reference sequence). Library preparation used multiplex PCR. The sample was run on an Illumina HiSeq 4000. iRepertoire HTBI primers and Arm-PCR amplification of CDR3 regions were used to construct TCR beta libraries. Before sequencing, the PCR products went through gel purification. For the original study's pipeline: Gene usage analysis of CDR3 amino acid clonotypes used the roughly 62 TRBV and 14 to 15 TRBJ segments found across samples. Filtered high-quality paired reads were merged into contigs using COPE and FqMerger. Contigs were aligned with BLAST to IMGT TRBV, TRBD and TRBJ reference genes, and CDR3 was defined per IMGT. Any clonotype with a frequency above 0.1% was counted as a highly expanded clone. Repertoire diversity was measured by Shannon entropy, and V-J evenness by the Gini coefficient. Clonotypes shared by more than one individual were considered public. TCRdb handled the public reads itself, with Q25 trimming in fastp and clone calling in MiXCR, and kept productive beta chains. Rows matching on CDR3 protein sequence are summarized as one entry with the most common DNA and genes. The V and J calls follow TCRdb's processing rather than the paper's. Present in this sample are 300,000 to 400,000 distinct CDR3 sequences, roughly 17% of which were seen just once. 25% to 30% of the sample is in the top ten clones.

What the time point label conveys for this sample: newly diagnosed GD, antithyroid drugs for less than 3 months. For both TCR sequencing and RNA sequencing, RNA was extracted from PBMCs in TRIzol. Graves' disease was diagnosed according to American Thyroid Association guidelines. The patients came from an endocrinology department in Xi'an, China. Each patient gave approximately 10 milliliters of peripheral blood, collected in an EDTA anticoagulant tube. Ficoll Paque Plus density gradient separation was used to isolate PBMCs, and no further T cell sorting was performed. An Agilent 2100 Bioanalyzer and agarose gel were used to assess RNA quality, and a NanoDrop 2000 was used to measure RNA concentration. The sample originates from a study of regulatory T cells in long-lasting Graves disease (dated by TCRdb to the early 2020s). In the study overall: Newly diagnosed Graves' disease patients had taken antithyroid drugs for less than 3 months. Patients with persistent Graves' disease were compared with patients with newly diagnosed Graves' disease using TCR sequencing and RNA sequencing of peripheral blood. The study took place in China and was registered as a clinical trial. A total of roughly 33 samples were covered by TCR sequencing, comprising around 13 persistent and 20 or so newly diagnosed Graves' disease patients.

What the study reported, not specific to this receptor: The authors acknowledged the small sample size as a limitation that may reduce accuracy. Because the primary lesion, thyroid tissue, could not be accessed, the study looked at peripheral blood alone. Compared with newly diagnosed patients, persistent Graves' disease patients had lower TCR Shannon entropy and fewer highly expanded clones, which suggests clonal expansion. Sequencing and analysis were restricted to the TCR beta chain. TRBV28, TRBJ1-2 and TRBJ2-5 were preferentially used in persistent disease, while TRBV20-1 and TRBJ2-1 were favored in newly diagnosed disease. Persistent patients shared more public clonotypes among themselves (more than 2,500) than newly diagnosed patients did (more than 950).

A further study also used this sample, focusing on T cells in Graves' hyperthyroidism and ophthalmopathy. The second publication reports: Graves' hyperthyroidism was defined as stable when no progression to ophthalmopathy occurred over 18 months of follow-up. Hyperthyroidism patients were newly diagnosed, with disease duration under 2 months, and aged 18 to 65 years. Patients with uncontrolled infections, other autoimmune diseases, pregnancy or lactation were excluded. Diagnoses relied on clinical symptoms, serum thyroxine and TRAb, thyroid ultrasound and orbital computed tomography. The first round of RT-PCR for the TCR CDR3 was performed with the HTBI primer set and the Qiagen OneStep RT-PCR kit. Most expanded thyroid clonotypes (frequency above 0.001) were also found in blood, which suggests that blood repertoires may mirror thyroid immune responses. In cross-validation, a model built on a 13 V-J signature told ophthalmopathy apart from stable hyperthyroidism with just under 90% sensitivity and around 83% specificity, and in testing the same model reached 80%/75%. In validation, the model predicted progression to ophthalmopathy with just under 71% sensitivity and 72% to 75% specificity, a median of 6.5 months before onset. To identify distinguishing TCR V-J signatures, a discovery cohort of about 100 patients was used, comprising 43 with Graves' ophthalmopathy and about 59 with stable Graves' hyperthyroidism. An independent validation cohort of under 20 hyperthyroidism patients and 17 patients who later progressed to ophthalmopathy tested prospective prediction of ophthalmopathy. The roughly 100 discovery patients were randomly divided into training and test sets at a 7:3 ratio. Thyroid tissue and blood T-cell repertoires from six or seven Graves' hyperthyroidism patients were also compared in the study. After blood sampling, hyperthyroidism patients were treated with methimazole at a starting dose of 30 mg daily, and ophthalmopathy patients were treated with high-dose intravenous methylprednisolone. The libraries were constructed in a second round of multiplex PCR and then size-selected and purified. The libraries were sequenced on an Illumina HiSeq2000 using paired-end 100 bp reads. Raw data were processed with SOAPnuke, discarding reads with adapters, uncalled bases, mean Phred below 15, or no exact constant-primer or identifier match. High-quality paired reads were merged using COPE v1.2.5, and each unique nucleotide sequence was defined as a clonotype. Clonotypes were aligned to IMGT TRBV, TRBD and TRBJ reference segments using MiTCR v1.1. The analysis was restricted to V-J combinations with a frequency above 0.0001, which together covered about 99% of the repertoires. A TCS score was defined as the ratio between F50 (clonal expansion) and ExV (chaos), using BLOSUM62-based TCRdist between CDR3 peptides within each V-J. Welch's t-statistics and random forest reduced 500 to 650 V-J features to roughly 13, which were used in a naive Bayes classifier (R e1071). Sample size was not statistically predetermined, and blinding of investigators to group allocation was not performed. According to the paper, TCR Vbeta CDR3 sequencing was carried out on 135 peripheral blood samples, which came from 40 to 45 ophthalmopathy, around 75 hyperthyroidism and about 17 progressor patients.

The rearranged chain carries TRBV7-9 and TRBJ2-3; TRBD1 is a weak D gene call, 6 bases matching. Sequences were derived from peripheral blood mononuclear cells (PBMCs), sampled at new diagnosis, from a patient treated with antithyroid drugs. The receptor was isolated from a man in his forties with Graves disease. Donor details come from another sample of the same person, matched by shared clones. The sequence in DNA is TGTGCCAGCAGCTCCGGACCAGGGGTAGATACGCAGTATTTT. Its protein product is CASSSGPGVDTQYF.